The 29 T cell receptor beta chains below were found in one sample sequenced in a study of early T cells in non-severe SARS-CoV-2 infection. One entry per CDR3 protein, called by TCRdb with MiXCR from the 5' RACE reads. Here the sample spans about 71,000 distinct CDR3 sequences, over 10% being singletons. The sample in question was whole blood, obtained at baseline. These TCRs come from an adult who was a healthcare worker with PCR-confirmed SARS-CoV-2 infection or an uninfected control (not recorded which).

The chain links TRBV5-4 to TRBJ2-7; the D gene could be TRBD1 or TRBD2 (5 bases each). Germline V CDR1 and CDR2: SGHNT, YYREEE (reference sequence). This CDR3 region has 15 residues. The V end was cut by 6 bases, the J end by 2 bases, with 18 bases between. The CDR3 nucleotides are TGTGCCAGCAAGATCGGGACGGAGAATACCTACGAGCAGTACTTC. This gives the protein CASKIGTENTYEQYF.

This clonotype was detected a few times. The chain links TRBV27 to TRBJ2-3; D remains unclear. The CDR3 totals 15 residues. The V end lost 6 bases, the J end lost 2 bases, and 15 bases lay between the germline ends. Germline values: CDR1 MNHEY, CDR2 SMNVEV (reference sequence). The DNA for the CDR3 is TGTGCCAGCAGCCAGACTGAGTGGCACACAGATACGCAGTATTTT. It translates to CASSQTEWHTDTQYF.

This clonotype was picked up a small number of times. This chain joins TRBV11-2 and TRBJ1-5; tentatively, D is TRBD1 (5 bases). Germline V gives CDR1 SGHAT, CDR2 FQNNGV. The CDR3 covers 16 residues. Deletions cut 0 bases from V and 2 bases from J, with 11 bases between. CDR3 sequence (DNA): TGTGCCAGCAGCTTAGAAGGGACTGGGCGCAATCAGCCCCAGCATTTT. Protein: CASSLEGTGRNQPQHF.

The gene calls are TRBV5-8 and TRBJ1-2; D uncertain. This CDR3 region has 12 residues. In germline, CDR1 is SGHTS, CDR2 YDEGEE. Between the trimmed V and J ends, which lost 4 bases and 8 bases, there was a span of 12 bases. As DNA, the CDR3 is TGTGCCAGCAGCCTCTTTGACGGCGGCTACACCTTC. Its protein product is CASSLFDGGYTF.

This clonotype has a count of ten or more. V gene TRBV11-2 combines with J gene TRBJ2-1; 9 bases line up with TRBD1. The CDR3 is made up of 15 amino acids. The germline V gene has CDR1 SGHAT and CDR2 FQNNGV. The J segment lost 7 bases and the V segment lost 2 bases, leaving 6 bases of the junction unmatched. CDR3 residues: CASSLSDRGGNEQFF. Here the CDR3 DNA reads TGTGCCAGCAGCTTAAGTGACAGGGGGGGAAATGAGCAGTTCTTC. Combining the CDR3 with reference TRBV11-2 and TRBJ2-1 gives the whole variable domain EAGVAQSPRYKIIEKRQSVAFWCNPISGHATLYWYQQILGQGPKLLIQFQNNGVVDDSQLPKDRFSAERLKGVDSTLKIQPAKLEDSAVYLCASSLSDRGGNEQFFGPGTRLTVL.

V usage is TRBV11-2 and J usage is TRBJ2-3; maybe TRBD1 (5 bases). Germline assignment: CDR1 SGHAT and CDR2 FQNNGV. The CDR3 runs 13 residues. Trimming removed 5 bases from V and 7 bases from J, with 13 bases in between. CDR3 nucleotide sequence: TGTGCCAGCAGCCCTCTAGGGGAAAATACGCAGTATTTT. This codes for CASSPLGENTQYF.

This clonotype was recorded many times. This chain links TRBV4-3 with TRBJ2-7, with 7 nucleotides matching TRBD1. The CDR3 totals 14 residues. J gave up 3 bases and V 4 bases, and 6 bases lay outside the gene matches. Per germline, CDR1 LGHNA and CDR2 YSLEER. CDR3 protein: CASSLRTGYYEQYF. CDR3 nucleotide sequence: TGCGCCAGCAGCCTCCGGACAGGATACTACGAGCAGTACTTC.

This clonotype was seen repeatedly, ten times or more. This chain uses TRBV7-6 with TRBJ2-2, with TRBD2 matching 9 bases. Germline V gene sequence: CDR1 SGHVS, CDR2 FNYEAQ. With 8 bases clipped from V and 4 bases from J, the junction kept 8 bases outside the gene matches. CDR3 length: 15 amino acids. The CDR3 DNA follows: TGTGCCAGCGGAGCTAATAGCGGGGGCACCGGGGAGCTGTTTTTT. This codes for CASGANSGGTGELFF.

This rearrangement joins TRBV7-8 to TRBJ1-5, with no clear D. The germline V gene encodes CDR1 SGHVS and CDR2 FQNEAQ. V shed 1 base and J shed 3 bases, with 10 bases lying between them. The CDR3 covers 15 residues. CDR3 sequence: CASSLGTKANQPQHF. CDR3 bases: TGTGCCAGCAGCTTAGGTACCAAGGCCAATCAGCCCCAGCATTTT.

V gene TRBV24-1 combines with J gene TRBJ2-1; 15 positions match TRBD2. This CDR3 has 17 amino acids. Germline CDR1 is KGHDR and CDR2 is SFDVKD. J gave up 8 bases and V 2 bases, and 6 bases lay outside the gene matches. CDR3: CATSDSPGLAGGHEQFF. In nucleotides, the CDR3 is TGTGCCACCAGTGATTCACCGGGACTAGCGGGGGGCCATGAGCAGTTCTTC.

This clonotype was counted many times. The chain couples TRBV7-9 to TRBJ2-7; 12 positions match TRBD1. The CDR3 covers 15 residues. From germline, CDR1 is SEHNR and CDR2 FQNEAQ (reference sequence). V gave up 5 bases and J gave up 4 bases; unmatched junction bases: 6. The CDR3 coding sequence is TGTGCCAGCAGCCCTCCGGGACAGGGGGCTTACGAGCAGTACTTC. Translation gives CASSPPGQGAYEQYF.

This clonotype was recorded a few times. The V and J genes are TRBV6-1 and TRBJ1-1; D might be TRBD1 (5 bases). Looked up from germline, CDR1 is MNHNS and CDR2 is SASEGT. Trimming pared 6 bases from V and 5 bases from J, leaving 13 bases between. CDR3 size: 13 residues. The CDR3 sequence: CASRSQGGTEAFF. CDR3 nucleotides: TGTGCCAGCAGGAGTCAGGGTGGGACTGAAGCTTTCTTT.

This clonotype was seen ten or more times. This chain links TRBV29-1 with TRBJ2-7; TRBD1 matches at 9 bases. The CDR3 has 16 amino acids. Unmatched junction bases numbered 12, after V lost 2 bases and J lost 4 bases. Looked up from germline, CDR1 is SQVTM and CDR2 is ANQGSEA. CDR3 DNA: TGCAGCGTTGAACTTACCGGGACAGGGCTATTTTACGAGCAGTACTTC. Translation: CSVELTGTGLFYEQYF.

The chain employs TRBV7-2 and TRBJ2-1; D might be TRBD2 (6 bases). The CDR3 spans 14 residues. Germline CDR1 and CDR2: SGHTA and FQGNSA. The ends were cut back, 3 bases at V and 4 bases at J, with 10 bases in the middle. CDR3 DNA: TGTGCCAGCAGCTTCCCCGGGGGTTACAATGAGCAGTTCTTC. Translation gives CASSFPGGYNEQFF. Based on the CDR3 plus reference TRBV7-2 and TRBJ2-1, the full variable domain is GAGVSQSPSNKVTEKGKDVELRCDPISGHTALYWYRQSLGQGLEFLIYFQGNSAPDKSGLPSDRFSAERTGGSVSTLTIQRTQQEDSAVYLCASSFPGGYNEQFFGPGTRLTVL.

This clonotype was observed a few times. The V and J genes are TRBV7-6 and TRBJ2-5; the D gene is possibly TRBD2 (6 bases). From germline, CDR1 is SGHVS and CDR2 FNYEAQ. The CDR3 totals 11 residues. V lost 11 bases, J lost 5 bases, and 12 bases lay in between. The CDR3 nucleotides read TGTGCCTGGGGGGAGCGGGAGACCCAGTACTTC. It translates to CAWGERETQYF.

This clonotype was seen a handful of times. V gene TRBV20-1 combines with J gene TRBJ2-7, with a possible D match to TRBD1 (5 bases). V dropped 3 bases and J dropped 2 bases, with 11 bases sitting between them. CDR1 and CDR2 (germline): DFQATT, SNEGSKA (reference sequence). The CDR3 is 13 amino acids. CDR3 region: CSASAGPTYEQYF. DNA of the CDR3: TGCAGTGCTAGTGCAGGGCCCACCTACGAGCAGTACTTC.

In its sample, this clonotype was seen many times. The chain recombines TRBV20-1 with TRBJ2-1, with 7 nucleotides matching TRBD2. After removal of 3 bases from V and 4 bases from J, the junction contained 6 bases not matched to a gene. This CDR3 comprises 14 residues. Looked up from germline, CDR1 is DFQATT and CDR2 is SNEGSKA (reference sequence). Written as DNA, the CDR3 is TGCAGTGCTAGGCCGGGGGGAGATTACAATGAGCAGTTCTTC. Translating gives CSARPGGDYNEQFF.

The CDR3 region is CASSLSWADTEAFF. The CDR3 DNA follows: TGTGCCAGCAGCTTGTCCTGGGCGGACACTGAAGCTTTCTTT. This chain connects TRBV5-4 to TRBJ1-1; D unresolved. V lost 1 base and J lost 3, with 10 bases in between. The CDR3 totals 14 residues. CDR1 and CDR2 (germline): SGHNT, YYREEE (reference sequence).

The chain couples TRBV11-2 to TRBJ2-1; 7 bases are shared with TRBD2. Germline-derived CDR1 and CDR2 are SGHAT and FQNNGV. J gave up 3 bases and V 5 bases, and 7 bases lay outside the gene matches. This CDR3 has 15 amino acids. CDR3 sequence reads: CASSSRLAFYNEQFF. In nucleotides, the CDR3 is TGTGCCAGCAGCAGCAGACTAGCCTTCTACAATGAGCAGTTCTTC.

This clonotype occurred many times. The rearrangement uses TRBV2 and TRBJ2-2, with 7 positions matching TRBD1. CDR1 SNHLY and CDR2 FYNNEI come from the germline V gene. The CDR3 is 14 amino acids. J gave up 0 bases and V 8 bases, and 3 bases lay outside the gene matches. CDR3 nucleotides: TGTGCCAGCGAAACAGGGGCGAACACCGGGGAGCTGTTTTTT. Encoded protein: CASETGANTGELFF.

This clonotype turned up a few times. The V gene is TRBV20-1, the J gene TRBJ1-2; D gene ambiguous. The germline V gene encodes CDR1 DFQATT and CDR2 SNEGSKA (reference sequence). The V and J ends lost 0 bases and 4 bases respectively, with 15 bases between them. CDR3 size: 15 residues. The CDR3 coding sequence is TGCAGTGCTAGAGATGCGCTCAGGACGGTCTATGGCTACACCTTC. Translation: CSARDALRTVYGYTF.

This clonotype came up a few times. J is TRBJ1-2 and V is TRBV2, with TRBD1 as a possible D gene (6 bases). The germline V and J ends were trimmed by 7 bases and 7 bases, with 13 bases remaining between them. CDR3 length: 12 residues. Germline V gene data show CDR1 as SNHLY and CDR2 as FYNNEI. In DNA, the CDR3 is TGTGCCAGCAACCCCCAGACAGGTGGCTACACCTTC. This codes for CASNPQTGGYTF.

This clonotype was counted a few times. J is TRBJ1-1 and V is TRBV6-5; possible D gene TRBD1, 5 bases. Trimming removed 0 bases from V and 4 bases from J, with 15 bases in between. The CDR3 consists of 16 residues. Germline values: CDR1 MNHEY, CDR2 SVGAGI. CDR3 coding DNA: TGTGCCAGCAGTTACTCTGGCAGGGACTCTCCCACTGAAGCTTTCTTT. It codes for CASSYSGRDSPTEAFF.

This clonotype was seen a handful of times. This rearrangement joins TRBV5-4 to TRBJ1-2, with a weak D call TRBD1 (5 bases). This CDR3 spans 14 amino acids. Trimming cost V 0 bases and J 7 bases, with 13 bases left between them. Germline V gene lookup returns CDR1 SGHNT and CDR2 YYREEE (reference sequence). CDR3 DNA sequence: TGTGCCAGCAGCTTGGGGGCAGGGACCTTTGGCTACACCTTC. It yields the protein CASSLGAGTFGYTF.

Only a few counts were recorded for this clonotype. The chain recombines TRBV10-3 with TRBJ1-6, with TRBD1 matching over 7 bases. The germline V gene has CDR1 ENHRY and CDR2 SYGVKD. CDR3 length equals 13 residues. The V gene end was trimmed by 8 bases and the J gene end by 3 bases; junction bases not matched to a gene: 1. The CDR3 region is CAIRDSYNSPLHF. DNA for the CDR3: TGTGCCATCCGGGACAGCTATAATTCACCCCTCCACTTT.

The table lists this clonotype with a few counts. The chain employs TRBV6-5 and TRBJ2-5; 10 bases match TRBD2. The germline gives CDR1 MNHEY, CDR2 SVGAGI. The CDR3 totals 15 residues. The V gene end was trimmed by 4 bases and the J gene end by 1 base; junction bases not matched to a gene: 3. As DNA, the CDR3 is TGTGCCAGCAGTTGGATAGCGGGGGGCCAAGAGACCCAGTACTTC. Translation gives CASSWIAGGQETQYF.

This clonotype appeared a few times. The V gene is TRBV7-9, the J gene TRBJ1-4; maybe TRBD1 (5 bases). CDR3 length: 19 amino acids. V was trimmed by 5 bases and J by 0 bases, leaving 22 bases between them. Germline V gene data show CDR1 as SEHNR and CDR2 as FQNEAQ (reference sequence). CDR3 sequence: CASSVVWDEEPATNEKLFF. Here the CDR3 DNA reads TGTGCCAGCAGCGTAGTGTGGGACGAGGAACCCGCAACTAATGAAAAACTGTTTTTT. Combining the CDR3 with reference TRBV7-9 and TRBJ1-4 gives the whole variable domain DTGVSQNPRHKITKRGQNVTFRCDPISEHNRLYWYRQTLGQGPEFLTYFQNEAQLEKSRLLSDRFSAERPKGSFSTLEIQRTEQGDSAMYLCASSVVWDEEPATNEKLFFGSGTQLSVL.

The chain is built from TRBV3-1 and TRBJ2-5, with 8 bases lining up with TRBD1. Germline V gene sequence: CDR1 LGHDT, CDR2 YNNKEL (reference sequence). J gave up 9 bases and V 0 bases, and 15 bases lay outside the gene matches. The CDR3 has 17 residues. The CDR3, as DNA: TGTGCCAGCAGCCAAGAACTCAAGGGGGGACAGGCGACTGCCCAGTACTTC. Protein sequence: CASSQELKGGQATAQYF.

This clonotype appeared a few times. CDR3 region: CSASGGYTF. CDR3 DNA: TGCAGTGCCTCAGGGGGCTACACCTTC. The rearrangement uses TRBV20-1 and TRBJ1-2, with D maybe TRBD1 (5 bases). In germline, CDR1 is DFQATT, CDR2 SNEGSKA (reference sequence). The CDR3 is 9 amino acids. V lost 6 bases, J lost 8 bases, and 7 bases lay in between.